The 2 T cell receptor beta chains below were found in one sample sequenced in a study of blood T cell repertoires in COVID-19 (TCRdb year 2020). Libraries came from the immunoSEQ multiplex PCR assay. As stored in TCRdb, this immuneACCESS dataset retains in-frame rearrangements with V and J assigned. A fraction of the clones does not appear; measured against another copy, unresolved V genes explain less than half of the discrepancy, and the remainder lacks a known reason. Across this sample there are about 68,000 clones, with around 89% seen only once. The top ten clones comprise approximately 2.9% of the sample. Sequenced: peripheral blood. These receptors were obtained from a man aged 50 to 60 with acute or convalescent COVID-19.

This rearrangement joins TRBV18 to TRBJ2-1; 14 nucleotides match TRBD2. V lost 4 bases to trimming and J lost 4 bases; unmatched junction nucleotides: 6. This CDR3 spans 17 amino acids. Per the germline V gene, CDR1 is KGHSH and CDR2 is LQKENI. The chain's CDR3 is CASSRGLAGGGYNEQFF. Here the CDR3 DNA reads TGTGCCAGCTCACGCGGACTAGCGGGAGGAGGGTACAATGAGCAGTTCTTC.

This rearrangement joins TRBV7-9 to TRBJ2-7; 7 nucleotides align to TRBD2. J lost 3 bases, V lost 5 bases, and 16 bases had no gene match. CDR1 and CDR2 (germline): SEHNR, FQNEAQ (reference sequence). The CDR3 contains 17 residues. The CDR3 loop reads CASSLRIGLAEIYEQYV. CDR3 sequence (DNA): TGTGCCAGCAGCCTTCGCATCGGGCTAGCGGAGATCTACGAGCAGTACGTC.